This is a list of T cell receptor beta chains from one sample in a study of control samples from healthy donors and cancer patients. Profiled with immunoSEQ multiplex PCR; TCRdb holds only in-frame clones, not every one. Found here are over 200,000 clones, roughly 82% of them singletons; the top ten hold 13%. Sequencing was done on a sample of PBMCs. The receptors shown here come from a woman aged 55-69 years with lung cancer. Each CDR3 is given with its conserved first and last residue. A D gene is named only where the DNA matches it firmly. Clone size appears in some rows only: once, few, many, or a class for an expanded clone.

clone_size	d_call	v_call	j_call	cdr3_length	cdr3_aa	cdr3_nt
NA	TRBD1	TRBV6-5	TRBJ1-1	14	CASSSDRGNTEAFF	TGTGCCAGCAGTTCCGACAGGGGGAACACTGAAGCTTTCTTT
NA	NA	TRBV14	TRBJ2-1	15	CASSQVGGSYNEQFF	TGTGCCAGCAGCCAAGTCGGGGGCTCCTACAATGAGCAGTTCTTC
NA	NA	TRBV7-2	TRBJ1-5	13	CASSIQGRQPQHF	TGTGCCAGCAGCATACAGGGACGGCAGCCCCAGCATTTT
NA	NA	TRBV27	TRBJ2-7	12	CASSRGEGKQYF	TGTGCCAGCAGCCGGGGTGAGGGCAAGCAGTACTTC
few	TRBD1	TRBV11-1	TRBJ1-1	15	CASSLGDRTNTEAFF	TGTGCCAGCAGCTTGGGGGACAGAACAAACACTGAAGCTTTCTTT
NA	TRBD1	TRBV9	TRBJ1-3	14	CASSPGGGVNTIYF	TGTGCCAGCAGCCCAGGGGGGGGAGTAAACACCATATATTTT
NA	NA	TRBV28	TRBJ2-7	14	CASSPRGGTYEQYF	TGTGCCAGCAGTCCCAGGGGGGGTACCTACGAGCAGTACTTC
NA	TRBD1	TRBV4-1	TRBJ1-1	16	CASSHFGQVGVTEAFF	TGCGCCAGCAGCCACTTTGGACAGGTAGGGGTCACTGAAGCTTTCTTT
NA	TRBD2	TRBV24-1	TRBJ2-6	18	CATSDPLGGNSGANVLTF	TGTGCCACCAGTGATCCCCTCGGGGGGAACTCTGGGGCCAACGTCCTGACTTTC
NA	NA	TRBV12-3/TRBV12-4	TRBJ1-6	13	CASSSTGYSPLHF	TGTGCCAGCAGTTCGACAGGTTATTCACCCCTCCACTTT
few	NA	TRBV19	TRBJ2-4	13	CASSTVAKNIQYF	TGTGCCAGTAGCACGGTAGCCAAAAACATTCAGTACTTC
NA	TRBD2	TRBV6-6	TRBJ2-7	13	CATVGLAHYEQYF	TGTGCCACCGTGGGACTAGCCCACTACGAGCAGTACTTC
once	TRBD1	TRBV11-1	TRBJ1-1	15	CASSEPDRVPVEAFF	TGTGCCAGCAGCGAGCCCGACAGGGTCCCGGTTGAAGCTTTCTTT
NA	NA	TRBV27	TRBJ1-6	16	CASRLGRGEYNSPLHF	TGTGCCAGCAGGCTAGGCAGGGGTGAATATAATTCACCCCTCCACTTT
NA	TRBD2	TRBV3-1/TRBV3-2	TRBJ2-4	22	CASSQDPRRTSGVLLAKNIQYF	TGTGCCAGCAGCCAAGATCCTCGCCGGACTAGCGGGGTGCTTCTAGCCAAAAACATTCAGTACTTC
NA	TRBD2	TRBV18	TRBJ2-1	17	CASSRTSGGSSYNEQFF	TGTGCCAGCTCACGTACTAGCGGGGGGAGCTCCTACAATGAGCAGTTCTTC
NA	TRBD1	TRBV6-5	TRBJ1-4	14	CASRLGQGIEKLFF	TGTGCCAGCAGATTGGGACAGGGGATTGAAAAACTGTTTTTT
NA	NA	TRBV24-1	TRBJ2-3	13	CATRGDGTDTQYF	TGTGCCACCAGGGGTGATGGCACAGATACGCAGTATTTT
NA	TRBD2	TRBV7-7	TRBJ2-1	13	CASSSLAGYEQFF	TGTGCTAGCAGCTCGCTAGCGGGGTATGAGCAGTTCTTC
NA	TRBD2	TRBV30	TRBJ2-1	16	CAWSAPGLASYNEQFF	TGTGCCTGGAGTGCGCCGGGACTAGCTTCCTACAATGAGCAGTTCTTC
NA	NA	TRBV6-1	TRBJ2-1	12	CASSERGDEQFF	TGTGCCAGCAGTGAACGTGGCGATGAGCAGTTCTTC
once	TRBD1	TRBV9	TRBJ1-1	15	CASSAQDRLNTEAFF	TGTGCCAGCAGCGCCCAGGACAGGTTGAACACTGAAGCTTTCTTT
NA	TRBD1	TRBV12-3/TRBV12-4	TRBJ1-2	13	CASSRRTGYGYTF	TGTGCCAGCAGTCGTAGGACAGGCTATGGCTACACCTTC
NA	TRBD1	TRBV4-2	TRBJ1-3	17	CASSQEVARGPGNTIYF	TGTGCCAGCAGCCAAGAGGTGGCCAGGGGGCCAGGAAACACCATATATTTT
NA	NA	TRBV24-1	TRBJ1-2	12	CATSQDHYGYTF	TGTGCCACCTCCCAAGACCACTATGGCTACACCTTC
NA	NA	TRBV19	TRBJ1-2	14	CASSIDNGLYGYTF	TGTGCCAGTAGTATTGATAACGGACTCTATGGCTACACCTTC
NA	NA	TRBV15	TRBJ1-1	15	CATSRDPSSESEAFF	TGTGCCACCAGCAGAGATCCATCTTCGGAGAGTGAAGCTTTCTTT
once	NA	TRBV7-6	TRBJ2-7	13	CASSLAGAYEQYF	TGTGCCAGCAGCTTAGCAGGGGCGTACGAGCAGTACTTC
NA	NA	TRBV5-4	TRBJ2-1	17	CASSLVLGSDRLNEQFF	TGTGCCAGCAGCTTGGTTTTGGGGTCTGATCGTCTCAATGAGCAGTTCTTC
NA	NA	TRBV20-1	TRBJ2-7	17	CSASYSGGLTIPYEQYF	TGCAGTGCTAGTTACTCCGGGGGACTCACGATCCCCTACGAGCAGTACTTC
NA	NA	TRBV2	TRBJ1-1	14	CASSVPGSNTEAFF	TGTGCCAGCAGTGTGCCCGGGTCCAACACTGAAGCTTTCTTT
NA	NA	TRBV10-3	TRBJ1-2	16	CAISESTRGVSYGYTF	TGTGCCATCAGTGAGTCGACTCGGGGTGTCTCCTATGGCTACACCTTC
NA	TRBD1	TRBV7-8	TRBJ2-2	15	CASRRDRVGTGELFF	TGTGCCAGCAGACGGGACAGGGTGGGCACCGGGGAGCTGTTTTTT
NA	TRBD1	TRBV6-6	TRBJ2-1	15	CASSTGTGVYNEQFF	TGTGCCAGCAGTACAGGGACAGGAGTTTACAATGAGCAGTTCTTC
NA	TRBD2	TRBV2	TRBJ2-1	14	CASSEATLAGGQFF	TGTGCCAGCAGTGAAGCCACCCTAGCGGGCGGGCAGTTCTTC
NA	TRBD1	TRBV7-9	TRBJ1-1	14	CASSLRTGDTEAFF	TGTGCCAGCAGCCTCCGGACAGGCGACACTGAAGCTTTCTTT
NA	TRBD1	TRBV7-9	TRBJ1-2	13	CASSLGTELGYTF	TGTGCCAGCAGCCTCGGGACAGAGCTTGGCTACACCTTC
NA	TRBD1	TRBV7-9	TRBJ2-5	14	CASSTGVRQETQYF	TGTGCCAGCAGCACAGGGGTTCGCCAAGAGACCCAGTACTTC
NA	NA	TRBV28	TRBJ2-6	16	CASSSPGDPGANVLTF	TGTGCCAGCAGTTCCCCGGGAGATCCTGGGGCCAACGTCCTGACTTTC
NA	TRBD1	TRBV10-2	TRBJ1-2	14	CASSELGQGYGYTF	TGCGCCAGCAGTGAGCTGGGACAGGGCTATGGCTACACCTTC
NA	NA	TRBV24-1	TRBJ2-5	15	CATSDSGAGKETQYF	TGTGCCACCAGTGATTCGGGGGCTGGGAAAGAGACCCAGTACTTC
NA	NA	TRBV4-2	TRBJ2-7	13	CASSRAGGHEQYF	TGTGCCAGCAGCCGGGCCGGGGGTCACGAGCAGTACTTC